Listed below are T cell receptor beta chains from one sample, sequenced in a study of cytomegalovirus exposure and HLA in healthy donors. Data came from immunoSEQ multiplex PCR; TCRdb stores just in-frame clones and leaves some out. The sample lists 150,000 to 200,000 clones, approximately 72% occurring once. The sequenced material came from PBMCs. Source of these receptors: a man aged 35 to 55 in good health and CMV-seropositive. Each CDR3 is given with its conserved first and last residue. The order of the fields is V gene, clone size, J gene, CDR3 protein. Not all rows give a size; the values are once, few, many and, for expanded clones, a class.

v_call: TRBV5-6
clone_size: few
j_call: TRBJ1-4
cdr3_aa: CASSSRSGGGEKLFF

v_call: TRBV5-4
clone_size: few
j_call: TRBJ1-6
cdr3_aa: CASSPWGGDNSPLHF

v_call: TRBV9
clone_size: few
j_call: TRBJ2-7
cdr3_aa: CASSVGEGHSYEQYF

v_call: TRBV7-3
clone_size: few
j_call: TRBJ2-2
cdr3_aa: CASSPSGSGGGELFF

v_call: TRBV10-2
clone_size: -
j_call: TRBJ1-6
cdr3_aa: CASRPGPGGVSPLHF

v_call: TRBV5-1
clone_size: -
j_call: TRBJ2-5
cdr3_aa: CASSLGRGETQYF

v_call: TRBV11-2
clone_size: -
j_call: TRBJ1-6
cdr3_aa: CASSLRVGGVSYNSPLHF

v_call: TRBV4-2
clone_size: few
j_call: TRBJ2-5
cdr3_aa: CASSPGTSGGPQETQYF

v_call: TRBV10-3
clone_size: -
j_call: TRBJ1-5
cdr3_aa: CAISESGAGLPQHF

v_call: TRBV2
clone_size: -
j_call: TRBJ2-3
cdr3_aa: CASNGDRGGSGTQYF

v_call: TRBV7-9
clone_size: -
j_call: TRBJ2-1
cdr3_aa: CASSFGGGLTRNEQFF

v_call: TRBV7-2
clone_size: -
j_call: TRBJ1-2
cdr3_aa: CASSLIQGDGYTF

v_call: TRBV27
clone_size: -
j_call: TRBJ2-1
cdr3_aa: CTSSLDLTGANEQFF

v_call: TRBV11-2
clone_size: -
j_call: TRBJ1-6
cdr3_aa: CASTGGSSYNSPLHF

v_call: TRBV4-2
clone_size: -
j_call: TRBJ1-4
cdr3_aa: CASSSEGRNEKLFF

v_call: TRBV14
clone_size: few
j_call: TRBJ2-7
cdr3_aa: CASSRPGQGTYEQYF

v_call: TRBV6-5
clone_size: -
j_call: TRBJ1-1
cdr3_aa: CASRSGGPGLAFF

v_call: TRBV4-3
clone_size: few
j_call: TRBJ1-2
cdr3_aa: CASSQSGTGSNYGYTF

v_call: TRBV7-2
clone_size: -
j_call: TRBJ2-1
cdr3_aa: CASSTIAGAPYNEQFF

v_call: TRBV4-3
clone_size: once
j_call: TRBJ2-5
cdr3_aa: CVSSQDLAVGQETQYF

v_call: TRBV19
clone_size: few
j_call: TRBJ1-2
cdr3_aa: CASSPGVLGYGYTF

v_call: TRBV12-5
clone_size: once
j_call: TRBJ1-2
cdr3_aa: CASGSDTGTGGGYTF

v_call: TRBV6-1
clone_size: -
j_call: TRBJ2-5
cdr3_aa: CASSELTGKPAGQYF

v_call: TRBV5-4
clone_size: -
j_call: TRBJ2-3
cdr3_aa: CASSFGQARHF

v_call: TRBV7-2
clone_size: -
j_call: TRBJ2-5
cdr3_aa: CASSPVGLAGGTQETQYF

v_call: TRBV7-9
clone_size: -
j_call: TRBJ2-5
cdr3_aa: CASSFPTVETQYF

v_call: TRBV7-6
clone_size: few
j_call: TRBJ2-7
cdr3_aa: CASSLFTGTGSEQYF

v_call: TRBV5-1
clone_size: -
j_call: TRBJ1-3
cdr3_aa: CASSNRDSVSGNTIYF

v_call: TRBV19
clone_size: -
j_call: TRBJ1-1
cdr3_aa: CASRDRGMNTEAFF

v_call: TRBV4-1
clone_size: -
j_call: TRBJ1-5
cdr3_aa: CASSQGGGGQPQHF

v_call: TRBV6-6
clone_size: -
j_call: TRBJ1-2
cdr3_aa: CASRPGQGTGYTF

v_call: TRBV5-1
clone_size: -
j_call: TRBJ2-3
cdr3_aa: CASTAGVTDTQYF

v_call: TRBV7-2
clone_size: -
j_call: TRBJ1-6
cdr3_aa: CASSLLQGSSPLHF

v_call: TRBV2
clone_size: few
j_call: TRBJ2-3
cdr3_aa: CASSPEPTDTQYF

v_call: TRBV18
clone_size: few
j_call: TRBJ1-5
cdr3_aa: CASSPRGDREANQPQHF

v_call: TRBV2
clone_size: once
j_call: TRBJ2-3
cdr3_aa: CASRRGGLGDTQYF

v_call: TRBV19
clone_size: -
j_call: TRBJ2-5
cdr3_aa: CASSIVGRDRDQAQYF

v_call: TRBV25-1
clone_size: -
j_call: TRBJ2-5
cdr3_aa: CASSESGVRTETQYF

v_call: TRBV15
clone_size: few
j_call: TRBJ2-7
cdr3_aa: CATSRTGSGYEQYF

v_call: TRBV1
clone_size: few
j_call: TRBJ2-1
cdr3_aa: CTSSQLLAGGFSYNEQFF

v_call: TRBV5-6
clone_size: once
j_call: TRBJ2-1
cdr3_aa: CASSLGGGSSYNEQFF